This TCR beta chain emerged from a study of blood T cell repertoires in COVID-19. In the original workflow: The authors estimated nucleated cell counts from reference gene primer amplification. Profiling relied on immunoSEQ multiplex PCR, and the TCRdb table lists in-frame clones only, not all of them. V and J calls and clone size are copied from that table; D and trimming were computed from the DNA. The sample shows about 71,000 clones, 82% of them seen only once. This CDR3 region has 16 residues. CDR1 and CDR2 (germline): LGHDT, YNNKEL (reference sequence). V lost 1 base to trimming and J lost 4 bases; unmatched junction nucleotides: 8.

The chain has TRBV3-1 (or the pseudogene TRBV3-2) and TRBJ2-7, with TRBD1 matching over 9 bases. This TCR was recovered from a woman older than 75 with acute or convalescent COVID-19. The sequencing sample was made of peripheral blood. CDR3 DNA: TGTGCCAGCAGCCAAGCGGACAGGGGTTGGTCGTACGAGCAGTACTTC. Protein product: CASSQADRGWSYEQYF.